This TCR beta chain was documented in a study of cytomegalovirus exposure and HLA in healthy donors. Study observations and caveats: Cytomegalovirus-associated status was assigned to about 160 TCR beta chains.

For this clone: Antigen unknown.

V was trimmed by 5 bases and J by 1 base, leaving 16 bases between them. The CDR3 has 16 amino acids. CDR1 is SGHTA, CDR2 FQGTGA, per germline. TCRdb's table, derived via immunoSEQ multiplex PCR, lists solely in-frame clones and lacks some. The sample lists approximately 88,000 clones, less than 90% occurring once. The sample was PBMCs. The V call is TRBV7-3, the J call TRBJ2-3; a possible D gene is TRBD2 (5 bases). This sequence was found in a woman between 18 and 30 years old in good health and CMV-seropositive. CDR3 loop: CASSPGRDYGTDTQYF. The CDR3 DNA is TGTGCCAGCAGCCCCGGACGGGATTATGGCACAGATACGCAGTATTTT. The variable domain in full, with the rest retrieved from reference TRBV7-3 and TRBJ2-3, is GAGVSQTPSNKVTEKGKYVELRCDPISGHTALYWYRQSLGQGPEFLIYFQGTGAADDSGLPNDRFFAVRPEGSVSTLKIQRTERGDSAVYLCASSPGRDYGTDTQYFGPGTRLTVL.